Listed here are 14 T cell receptor beta chains from one sample, sequenced in a study of shared clonotypes between healthy human individuals. Some clones are missing from TCRdb's copy, which holds only in-frame ones; the method was immunoSEQ multiplex PCR. This sample carries approximately 460,000 clones, approximately 80% of them seen once, and the ten largest clones take 9.5% to 15%. The sequenced sample consisted of PBMCs. The receptors were gathered from a woman aged 40 to 50 in good health. Some clones in this sample may be carry-over from other donors' samples.

About this clone itself: A far bigger clonotype differs at one base, so this is likely a read error. The sample contains more than one DNA sequence encoding this CDR3. The chain employs TRBV5-8 and TRBJ2-7, with D uncertain. This CDR3 has 13 amino acids. V dropped 4 bases and J dropped 6 bases, with 14 bases sitting between them. Looked up from germline, CDR1 is SGHTS and CDR2 is YDEGEE. CDR3 loop: CASSPTRWTEQYF. In DNA form, the CDR3 reads TGTGCCAGCAGCCCGACTCGTTGGACCGAGCAGTACTTC.

This clone was seen a few times. It is likely a read error: a sequence one base away is far more abundant. The genes are TRBV5-4 and TRBJ2-7, with 7 bases lining up with TRBD2. There are 16 residues in the CDR3. Looked up from germline, CDR1 is SGHNT and CDR2 is YYREEE (reference sequence). This chain's CDR3 is CASSRGWTRGSHEQYF. CDR3 in DNA: TGTGCCAGCAGCCGAGGTTGGACTAGGGGCTCCCACGAGCAGTACTTC.

V usage is TRBV30 and J usage is TRBJ2-1, with 9 bases identical to TRBD2. CDR1 and CDR2 (germline): GTSNPN, SVGIG (reference sequence). The junction had 11 bases not matched to a gene; V was cut back by 0 bases and J by 8 bases. CDR3 length: 16 residues. The CDR3 nucleotides are TGTGCCTGGAGTGTACGGCGGGAGGGCCTTATCTATGAGCAGTTCTTC. Its protein is CAWSVRREGLIYEQFF.

The J gene is TRBJ2-2, the V gene TRBV10-3; no clear D. V lost 4 bases and J lost 0, with 12 bases in between. This CDR3 is built from 16 residues. Germline V gene sequence: CDR1 ENHRY, CDR2 SYGVKD. CDR3 DNA sequence: TGTGCCATCAGTGTCTCTAGAGACACGAACACCGGGGAGCTGTTTTTT. This encodes CAISVSRDTNTGELFF.

This chain uses TRBV7-2 with TRBJ1-1, with unresolved D. The CDR3 totals 14 residues. Germline loops: CDR1 SGHTA, CDR2 FQGNSA. Trimming took 1 base from V and 1 from J, leaving 7 bases between them. The CDR3, as DNA: TGTGCCAGCAGCTTAGTAGGGCAGAACACTGAAGCTTTCTTT. It yields the protein CASSLVGQNTEAFF.

The chain carries TRBV5-4 and TRBJ2-2; 12 nucleotides align to TRBD2. Unmatched junction bases numbered 2, after V lost 6 bases and J lost 5 bases. Per the germline V gene, CDR1 is SGHNT and CDR2 is YYREEE (reference sequence). CDR3 length: 14 amino acids. The CDR3 protein is CASTLAGGTGELFF. CDR3 DNA sequence: TGTGCCAGCACCCTAGCGGGGGGGACCGGGGAGCTGTTTTTT. The whole variable domain, filled in from reference TRBV5-4 and TRBJ2-2, reads ETGVTQSPTHLIKTRGQQVTLRCSSQSGHNTVSWYQQALGQGPQFIFQYYREEENGRGNFPPRFSGLQFPNYSSELNVNALELDDSALYLCASTLAGGTGELFFGEGSRLTVL.

This chain connects TRBV5-1 to TRBJ1-1; TRBD1 might be the D (6 bases). Germline CDR1 SGHRS, CDR2 YFSETQ. Trimming removed 5 bases at V and 1 base at J, with 12 bases between. This CDR3 is built from 14 residues. CDR3 bases: TGCGCCAGCAGAGAACAGGGATCGAACACTGAAGCTTTCTTT. Translated, it gives CASREQGSNTEAFF.

V and J are TRBV11-3 and TRBJ2-2; D may be TRBD1 or TRBD2 (5 bases each). Germline lookup yields CDR1 SGHNT and CDR2 YENEEA. The V gene lost 4 bases and the J gene lost 7 bases, with 13 bases spanning the gap. CDR3 length equals 14 residues. The CDR3 DNA is TGTGCCAGCAGCTACGGGACGCTAAGCGGGGAGCTGTTTTTT. Protein: CASSYGTLSGELFF.

This clone was recorded only once. The V and J genes are TRBV5-8 and TRBJ2-1; 9 bases match TRBD1. The CDR3 has 17 residues. Germline values: CDR1 SGHTS, CDR2 YDEGEE. The junction had 6 bases not matched to a gene; V was cut back by 0 bases and J by 2 bases. The CDR3 reads CASSLGGDREPYNEQFF. The CDR3 DNA reads TGTGCCAGCAGCTTGGGAGGGGACAGGGAACCCTACAATGAGCAGTTCTTC.

This chain connects TRBV2 to TRBJ1-2, with a possible D match to TRBD1 (6 bases). Trimming cost V 2 bases and J 8 bases, with 12 bases left between them. Germline V gene data show CDR1 as SNHLY and CDR2 as FYNNEI. The CDR3 is made up of 13 amino acids. CDR3 sequence (DNA): TGTGCCAGCAGTGAAAGGAGGGGGGGCGGCTACACCTTC. It specifies CASSERRGGGYTF.

This chain uses TRBV7-2 with TRBJ2-6; possible D gene TRBD1, 5 bases. V shed 2 bases and J shed 0 bases, with 11 bases lying between them. The CDR3 is made up of 17 amino acids. Per germline, CDR1 SGHTA and CDR2 FQGNSA. The CDR3 loop reads CASSLQGGPSGANVLTF. The CDR3 coding sequence is TGTGCCAGCAGCTTACAGGGCGGCCCCTCTGGGGCCAACGTCCTGACTTTC. The complete variable domain, with remaining parts taken from reference TRBV7-2 and TRBJ2-6, reads GAGVSQSPSNKVTEKGKDVELRCDPISGHTALYWYRQSLGQGLEFLIYFQGNSAPDKSGLPSDRFSAERTGGSVSTLTIQRTQQEDSAVYLCASSLQGGPSGANVLTFGAGSRLTVL.

As regards this clone: One base away lies a much larger clone, so this may be a sequencing read error. Other DNA sequences from this sample encode an identical CDR3 as well. The chain couples TRBV11-3 to TRBJ2-3; D is possibly TRBD1 or TRBD2 (5 bases each). The CDR3 runs to 14 residues. Per the germline V gene, CDR1 is SGHNT and CDR2 is YENEEA. In DNA form, the CDR3 reads TGCGCCAGCAGCCAGGGCGGGAGCACAGATACGCAGTATTTT. Its translation is CASSQGGSTDTQYF.

In the case of this clone: Other DNA variants within this sample encode the same CDR3. The CDR3 sequence: CASSPDSYEQYF. The CDR3 nucleotides are TGTGCCAGCTCACCAGACTCCTACGAGCAGTACTTC. The chain couples TRBV18 to TRBJ2-7; unclear D gene. The CDR3 is 12 amino acids. Germline loops: CDR1 KGHSH, CDR2 LQKENI. The V and J ends lost 2 bases and 0 bases respectively, with 2 bases between them.

As for this clone: Since the CDR3 does not end with the conserved phenylalanine or tryptophan, this likely comes from a read error. The chain has TRBV30 and TRBJ1-1, with D unclear. V dropped 4 bases and J dropped 5 bases, with 14 bases sitting between them. The CDR3 extends over 13 amino acids. CDR1 and CDR2 (germline): GTSNPN, SVGIG (reference sequence). This chain's CDR3 is CAWTSLGWTEAFL. The CDR3 DNA reads TGTGCCTGGACCTCCCTGGGGTGGACTGAAGCTTTCCTT.